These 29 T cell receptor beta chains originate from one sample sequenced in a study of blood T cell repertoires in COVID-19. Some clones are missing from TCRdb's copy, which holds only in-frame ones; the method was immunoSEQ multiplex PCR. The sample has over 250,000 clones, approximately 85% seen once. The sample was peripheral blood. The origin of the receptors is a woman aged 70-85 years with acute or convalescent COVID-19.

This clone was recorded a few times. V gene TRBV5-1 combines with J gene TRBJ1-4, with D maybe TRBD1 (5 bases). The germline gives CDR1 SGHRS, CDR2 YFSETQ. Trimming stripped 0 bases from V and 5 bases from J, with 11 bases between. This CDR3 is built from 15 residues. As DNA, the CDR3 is TGCGCCAGCAGCTTGGTGAGCAGGGTAAATGAAAAACTGTTTTTT. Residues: CASSLVSRVNEKLFF.

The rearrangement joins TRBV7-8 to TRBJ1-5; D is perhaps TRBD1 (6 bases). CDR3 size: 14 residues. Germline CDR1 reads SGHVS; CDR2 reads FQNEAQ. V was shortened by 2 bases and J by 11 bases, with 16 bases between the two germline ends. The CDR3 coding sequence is TGTGCCAGCAGCTTATTGAGGGGGATGGTGGCCCAGCATTTT. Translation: CASSLLRGMVAQHF.

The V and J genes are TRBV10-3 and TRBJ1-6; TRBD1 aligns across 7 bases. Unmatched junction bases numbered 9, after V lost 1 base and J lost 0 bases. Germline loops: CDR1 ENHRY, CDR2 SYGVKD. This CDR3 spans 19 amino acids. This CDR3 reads CAISEFRDSGFSYNSPLHF. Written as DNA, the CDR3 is TGTGCCATCAGTGAGTTCCGGGACAGTGGATTCTCCTATAATTCACCCCTCCACTTT.

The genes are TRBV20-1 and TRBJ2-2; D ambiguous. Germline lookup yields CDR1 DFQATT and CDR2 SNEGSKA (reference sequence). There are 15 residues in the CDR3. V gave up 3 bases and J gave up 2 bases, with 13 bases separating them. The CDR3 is CSASPRPQNTGELFF. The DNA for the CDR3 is TGCAGTGCTAGTCCCAGGCCCCAAAACACCGGGGAGCTGTTTTTT.

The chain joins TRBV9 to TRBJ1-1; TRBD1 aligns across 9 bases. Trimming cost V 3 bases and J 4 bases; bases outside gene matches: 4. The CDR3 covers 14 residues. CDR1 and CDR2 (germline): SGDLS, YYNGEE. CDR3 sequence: CASSEGQGATEAFF. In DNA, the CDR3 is TGTGCCAGCAGCGAGGGACAGGGCGCCACTGAAGCTTTCTTT.

This CDR3 reads CATSRATPSTDTQYF. For the CDR3, the DNA is TGTGCCACCTCCCGTGCCACACCTAGCACAGATACGCAGTATTTT. The chain has TRBV3-1 (or the pseudogene TRBV3-2) and TRBJ2-3, with D unresolved. V lost 10 bases, J lost 0 bases, and 17 bases lay in between. Germline V lookup: CDR1 LGHDT, CDR2 YNNKEL (reference sequence). The CDR3 runs 15 residues.

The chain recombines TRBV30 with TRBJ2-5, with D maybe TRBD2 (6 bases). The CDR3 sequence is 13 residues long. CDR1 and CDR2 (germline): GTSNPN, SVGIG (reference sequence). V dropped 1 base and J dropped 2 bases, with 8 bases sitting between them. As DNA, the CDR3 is TGTGCCTGGAGTGGACGGGGGCAAGAGACCCAGTACTTC. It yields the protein CAWSGRGQETQYF.

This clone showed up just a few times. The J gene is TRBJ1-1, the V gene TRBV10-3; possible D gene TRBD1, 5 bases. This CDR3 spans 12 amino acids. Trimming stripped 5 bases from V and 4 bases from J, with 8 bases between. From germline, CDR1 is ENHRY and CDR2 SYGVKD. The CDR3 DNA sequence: TGTGCCATCAGTCCGACAGCCACTGAAGCTTTCTTT. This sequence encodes CAISPTATEAFF.

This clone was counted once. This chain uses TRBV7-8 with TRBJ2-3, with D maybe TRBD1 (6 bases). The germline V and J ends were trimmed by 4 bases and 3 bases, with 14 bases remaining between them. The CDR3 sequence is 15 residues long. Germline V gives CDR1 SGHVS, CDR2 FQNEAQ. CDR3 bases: TGTGCCAGCAGCTCGTGGGGGCCGGGTACAGATACGCAGTATTTT. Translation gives CASSSWGPGTDTQYF.

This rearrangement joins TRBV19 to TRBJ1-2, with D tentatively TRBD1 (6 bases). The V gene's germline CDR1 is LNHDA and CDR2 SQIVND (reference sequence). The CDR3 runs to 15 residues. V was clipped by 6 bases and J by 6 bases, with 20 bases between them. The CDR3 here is CASSSPTGGAHGYTF. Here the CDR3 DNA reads TGTGCCAGTAGCTCCCCGACTGGGGGCGCCCATGGCTACACCTTC. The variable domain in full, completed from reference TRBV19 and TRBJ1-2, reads DGGITQSPKYLFRKEGQNVTLSCEQNLNHDAMYWYRQDPGQGLRLIYYSQIVNDFQKGDIAEGYSVSREKKESFPLTVTSAQKNPTAFYLCASSSPTGGAHGYTFGSGTRLTVV.

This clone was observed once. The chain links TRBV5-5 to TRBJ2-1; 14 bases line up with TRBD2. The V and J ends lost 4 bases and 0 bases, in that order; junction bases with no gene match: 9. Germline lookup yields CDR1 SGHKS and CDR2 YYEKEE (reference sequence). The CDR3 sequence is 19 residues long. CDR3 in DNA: TGTGCCAGCAGCCCTCGACTAGCGGGGGGGACTAGCTCCTACAATGAGCAGTTCTTC. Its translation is CASSPRLAGGTSSYNEQFF.

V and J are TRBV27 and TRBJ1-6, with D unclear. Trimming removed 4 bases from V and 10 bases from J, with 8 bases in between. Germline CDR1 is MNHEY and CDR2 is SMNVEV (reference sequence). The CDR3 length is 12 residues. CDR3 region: CASSWRKSPLHF. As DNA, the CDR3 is TGTGCCAGCAGTTGGCGGAAGTCACCCCTCCACTTT.

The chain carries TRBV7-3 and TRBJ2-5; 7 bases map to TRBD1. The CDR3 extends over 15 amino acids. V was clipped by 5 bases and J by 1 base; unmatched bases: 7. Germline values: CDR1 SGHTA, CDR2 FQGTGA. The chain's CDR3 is CASSPGQASQETQYF. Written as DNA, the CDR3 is TGTGCCAGCAGCCCTGGACAGGCTAGCCAAGAGACCCAGTACTTC. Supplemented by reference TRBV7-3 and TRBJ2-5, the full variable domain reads GAGVSQTPSNKVTEKGKYVELRCDPISGHTALYWYRQSLGQGPEFLIYFQGTGAADDSGLPNDRFFAVRPEGSVSTLKIQRTERGDSAVYLCASSPGQASQETQYFGPGTRLLVL.

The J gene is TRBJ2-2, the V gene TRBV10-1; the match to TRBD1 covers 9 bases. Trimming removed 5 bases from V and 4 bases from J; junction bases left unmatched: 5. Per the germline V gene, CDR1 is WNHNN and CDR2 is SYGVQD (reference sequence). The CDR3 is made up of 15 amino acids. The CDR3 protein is CASSPGQGGTGELFF. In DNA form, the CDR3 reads TGCGCCAGCAGTCCGGGACAGGGAGGCACCGGGGAGCTGTTTTTT.

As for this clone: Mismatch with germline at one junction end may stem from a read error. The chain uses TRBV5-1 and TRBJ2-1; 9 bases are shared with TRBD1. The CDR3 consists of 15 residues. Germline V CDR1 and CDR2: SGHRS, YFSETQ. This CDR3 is CASRLGDRAYNEQFF. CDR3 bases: TGCGCCAGCAGGTTGGGGGACAGGGCTTACAATGAGCAGTTCTTC.

DNA of the CDR3: TGTGCCAGCAGCTTGACCGGGACAGATAATTCACCCCTCCACTTT. Protein sequence: CASSLTGTDNSPLHF. The chain employs TRBV7-3 and TRBJ1-6; TRBD1 matches 7 bases. V gave up 3 bases and J gave up 5 bases; unmatched junction bases: 4. There are 15 residues in the CDR3. CDR1 is SGHTA and CDR2 is FQGTGA in the germline V gene.

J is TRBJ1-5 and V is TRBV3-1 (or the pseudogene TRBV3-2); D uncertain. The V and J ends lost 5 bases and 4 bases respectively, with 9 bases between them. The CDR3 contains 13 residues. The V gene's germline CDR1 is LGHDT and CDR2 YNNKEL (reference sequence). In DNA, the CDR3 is TGTGCCAGCAGCATCTCTTCTAATCAGCCCCAGCATTTT. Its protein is CASSISSNQPQHF.

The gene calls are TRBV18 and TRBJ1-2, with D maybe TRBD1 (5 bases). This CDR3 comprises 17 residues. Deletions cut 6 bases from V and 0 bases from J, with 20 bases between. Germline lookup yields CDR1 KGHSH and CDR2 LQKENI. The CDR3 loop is CASSKESGRRTNYGYTF. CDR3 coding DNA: TGTGCCAGCTCTAAAGAGTCAGGGAGGCGTACTAACTATGGCTACACCTTC.

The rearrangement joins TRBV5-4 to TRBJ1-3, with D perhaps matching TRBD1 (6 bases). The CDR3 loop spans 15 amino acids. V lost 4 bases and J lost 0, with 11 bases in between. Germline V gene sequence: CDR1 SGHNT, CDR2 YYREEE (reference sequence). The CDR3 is CASSKDSSSGNTIYF. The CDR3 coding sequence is TGTGCCAGCAGCAAGGACAGCTCCTCTGGAAACACCATATATTTT.

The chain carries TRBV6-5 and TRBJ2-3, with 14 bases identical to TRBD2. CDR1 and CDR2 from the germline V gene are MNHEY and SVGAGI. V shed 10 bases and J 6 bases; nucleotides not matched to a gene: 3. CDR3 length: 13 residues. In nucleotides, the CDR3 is TGTGCCACCAGACTAGCGGGGGGGGATACGCAGTATTTT. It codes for CATRLAGGDTQYF.

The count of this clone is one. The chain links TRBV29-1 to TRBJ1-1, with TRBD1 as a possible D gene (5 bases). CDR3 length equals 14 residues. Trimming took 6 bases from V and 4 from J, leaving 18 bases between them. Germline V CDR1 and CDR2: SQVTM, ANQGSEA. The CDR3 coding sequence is TGCAGCGTCGCCCCGGGGGGTCGGGCCACTGAAGCTTTCTTT. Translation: CSVAPGGRATEAFF.

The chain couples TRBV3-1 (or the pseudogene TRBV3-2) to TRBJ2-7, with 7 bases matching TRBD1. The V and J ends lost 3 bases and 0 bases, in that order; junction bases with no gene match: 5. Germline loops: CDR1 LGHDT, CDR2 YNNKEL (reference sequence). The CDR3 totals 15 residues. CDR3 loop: CASSHRTGVSYEQYF. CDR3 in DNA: TGTGCCAGCAGCCATAGAACAGGGGTCTCCTACGAGCAGTACTTC.

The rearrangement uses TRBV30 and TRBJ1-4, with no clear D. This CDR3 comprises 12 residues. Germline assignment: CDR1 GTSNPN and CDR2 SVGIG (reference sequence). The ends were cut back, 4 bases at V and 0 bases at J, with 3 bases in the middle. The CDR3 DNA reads TGTGCCTGGACAGCAACTAATGAAAAACTGTTTTTT. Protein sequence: CAWTATNEKLFF.

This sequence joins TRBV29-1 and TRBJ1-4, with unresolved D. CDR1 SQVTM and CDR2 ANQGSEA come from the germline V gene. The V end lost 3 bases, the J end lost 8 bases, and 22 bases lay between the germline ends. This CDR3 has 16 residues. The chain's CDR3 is CSVEEVEGSVGEKLFF. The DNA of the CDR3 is TGCAGCGTTGAGGAGGTCGAGGGCTCCGTAGGCGAAAAACTGTTTTTT.

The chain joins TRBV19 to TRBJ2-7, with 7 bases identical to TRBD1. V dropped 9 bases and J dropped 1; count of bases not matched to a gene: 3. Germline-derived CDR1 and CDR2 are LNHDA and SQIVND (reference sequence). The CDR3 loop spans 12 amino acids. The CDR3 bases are TGTGCCAGGGACAGGAGATCCTACGAGCAGTACTTC. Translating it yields CARDRRSYEQYF.

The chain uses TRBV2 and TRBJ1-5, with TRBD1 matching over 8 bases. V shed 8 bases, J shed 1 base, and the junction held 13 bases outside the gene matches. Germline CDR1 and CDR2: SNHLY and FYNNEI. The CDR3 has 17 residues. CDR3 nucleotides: TGTGCCAGCGATACAACAGGGGGGAGAAGCAGCAATCAGCCCCAGCATTTT. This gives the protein CASDTTGGRSSNQPQHF. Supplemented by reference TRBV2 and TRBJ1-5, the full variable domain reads EPEVTQTPSHQVTQMGQEVILRCVPISNHLYFYWYRQILGQKVEFLVSFYNNEISEKSEIFDDQFSVERPDGSNFTLKIRSTKLEDSAMYFCASDTTGGRSSNQPQHFGDGTRLSIL.

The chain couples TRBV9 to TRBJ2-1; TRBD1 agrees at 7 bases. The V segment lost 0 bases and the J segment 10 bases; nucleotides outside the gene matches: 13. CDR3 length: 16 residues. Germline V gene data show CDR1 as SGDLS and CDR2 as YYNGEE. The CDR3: CASSVGGQSTWIEQFF. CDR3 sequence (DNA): TGTGCCAGCAGCGTAGGGGGACAGAGTACCTGGATAGAGCAGTTCTTC.

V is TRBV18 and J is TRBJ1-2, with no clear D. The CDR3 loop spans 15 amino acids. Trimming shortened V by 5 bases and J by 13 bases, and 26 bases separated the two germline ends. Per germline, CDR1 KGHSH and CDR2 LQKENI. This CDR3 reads CASSSRTTAPRAGTF. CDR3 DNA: TGTGCCAGCTCATCTCGAACCACGGCACCCAGAGCAGGCACCTTC.

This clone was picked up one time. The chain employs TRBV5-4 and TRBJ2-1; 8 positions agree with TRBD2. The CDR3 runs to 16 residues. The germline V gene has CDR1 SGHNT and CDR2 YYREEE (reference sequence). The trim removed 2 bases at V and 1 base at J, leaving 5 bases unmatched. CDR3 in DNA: TGTGCCAGCAGCTTTTCCTCTAGCGGGTCCTACAATGAGCAGTTCTTC. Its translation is CASSFSSSGSYNEQFF.